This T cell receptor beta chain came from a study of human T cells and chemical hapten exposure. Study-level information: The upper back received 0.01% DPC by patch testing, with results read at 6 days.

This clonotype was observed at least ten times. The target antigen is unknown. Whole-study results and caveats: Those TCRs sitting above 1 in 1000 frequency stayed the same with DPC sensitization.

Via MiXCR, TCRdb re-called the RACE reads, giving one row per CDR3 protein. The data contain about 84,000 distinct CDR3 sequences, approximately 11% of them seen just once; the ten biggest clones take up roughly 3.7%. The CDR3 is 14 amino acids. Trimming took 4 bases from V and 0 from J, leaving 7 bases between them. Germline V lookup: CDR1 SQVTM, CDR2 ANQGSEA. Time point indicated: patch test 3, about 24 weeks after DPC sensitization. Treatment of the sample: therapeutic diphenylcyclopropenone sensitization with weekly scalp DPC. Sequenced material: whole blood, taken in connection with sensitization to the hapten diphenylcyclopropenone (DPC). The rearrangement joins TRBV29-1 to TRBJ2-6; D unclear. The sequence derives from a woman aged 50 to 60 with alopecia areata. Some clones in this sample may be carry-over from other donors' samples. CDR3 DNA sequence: TGCAGCGTTGGACCGGCCTCTGGGGCCAACGTCCTGACTTTC. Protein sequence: CSVGPASGANVLTF.